Listed below are T cell receptor beta chains from one sample, sequenced in a study of T cell responses to AZD1222 COVID-19 vaccine. Assay: immunoSEQ multiplex PCR; the TCRdb copy retains only in-frame clones and omits some. The sample records more than 75,000 clones, 90% being singletons. Sequences were derived from peripheral blood, sampled 28 days after the second AZD1222 dose. The receptors stem from an adult who received the AZD1222 COVID-19 vaccine. CDR3s include the opening cysteine and the closing phenylalanine or tryptophan. The D gene is left open where the match is weak. Clone size appears in some rows only: once, few, many, or a class for an expanded clone.

V	J	D	size	length	CDR3	DNA
TRBV5-4	TRBJ1-3	NA	NA	12	CASGQDGNTIYF	TGTGCCAGCGGGCAGGATGGAAACACCATATATTTT
TRBV11-2	TRBJ1-1	TRBD1	NA	14	CASSLALTGSEAFF	TGTGCCAGCAGCTTAGCTTTGACAGGGTCTGAAGCTTTCTTT
TRBV7-2	TRBJ1-5	NA	NA	15	CASSFGDSFGQPQHF	TGTGCCAGCAGCTTTGGGGACTCCTTTGGTCAGCCCCAGCATTTT
TRBV6-4	TRBJ1-5	NA	NA	13	CASSVTAHQPQHF	TGTGCCAGCAGTGTTACGGCCCATCAGCCCCAGCATTTT
TRBV7-6	TRBJ2-7	TRBD1	NA	15	CASSGQGPEGYEQYF	TGTGCCAGCAGCGGACAGGGGCCGGAGGGGTACGAGCAGTACTTC
TRBV10-2	TRBJ2-1	NA	NA	20	CASSAGVQVVGRLSYNEQFF	TGCGCCAGCAGTGCGGGGGTCCAGGTCGTGGGTCGGCTATCCTACAATGAGCAGTTCTTC
TRBV2	TRBJ1-6	TRBD1	once	18	CASRHDRGASRIGSPLHF	TGTGCCAGCAGGCATGACAGGGGCGCTAGCCGTATTGGGTCACCCCTCCACTTT
TRBV18	TRBJ1-4	NA	NA	13	CASSPALNEKLFF	TGTGCCAGCTCACCCGCGCTTAATGAAAAACTGTTTTTT
TRBV19	TRBJ2-6	NA	NA	15	CASRSSHRGANVLTF	TGTGCCAGTAGATCTAGTCATCGTGGGGCCAACGTCCTGACTTTC
TRBV6-5	TRBJ1-3	NA	NA	15	CASSYLNNNGNTIYF	TGTGCCAGCAGTTACTTAAACAATAATGGAAACACCATATATTTT
TRBV6-5	TRBJ1-2	TRBD1	NA	15	CASSYSGTGYYGYTF	TGTGCCAGCAGTTACTCCGGGACAGGTTACTATGGCTACACCTTC
TRBV29-1	TRBJ1-5	TRBD1	NA	13	CSVEAGGGQPQHF	TGCAGCGTTGAGGCAGGGGGGGGTCAGCCCCAGCATTTT
TRBV6-1	TRBJ1-6	NA	once	13	CASSEAGHRACTF	TGTGCCAGCAGTGAAGCGGGGCACCGGGCCTGCACATTT
TRBV5-6	TRBJ2-7	TRBD2	once	14	CASTQPAGGGRQYF	TGTGCCAGCACCCAACCCGCGGGAGGGGGACGGCAGTACTTC
TRBV30	TRBJ1-3	NA	NA	11	CAWAGIRDIYF	TGTGCCTGGGCGGGGATTAGGGACATATATTTT
TRBV27	TRBJ1-1	TRBD1	NA	13	CASRRTGGTEAFF	TGTGCCAGCAGACGCACAGGGGGGACTGAAGCTTTCTTT
TRBV10-3	TRBJ1-1	NA	NA	13	CAISELENTEAFF	TGTGCCATCAGTGAGTTGGAGAACACTGAAGCTTTCTTT
TRBV4-1	TRBJ2-3	TRBD2	NA	17	CASRNLAGGTSTDTQYF	TGCGCCAGCAGAAATCTAGCGGGGGGAACTAGCACAGATACGCAGTATTTT
TRBV3-1/TRBV3-2	TRBJ1-3	TRBD1	NA	14	CASSRDRGHNTIYF	TGTGCCAGCAGCAGGGACAGGGGGCACAACACCATATATTTT
TRBV7-2	TRBJ1-4	NA	NA	14	CASSPSRADEKLFF	TGTGCCAGCTCGCCCTCTCGGGCTGATGAAAAACTGTTTTTT
TRBV19	TRBJ1-2	NA	NA	14	CASSIQGALGGYTF	TGTGCCAGTAGTATACAGGGCGCCCTGGGTGGCTACACCTTC
TRBV6-5	TRBJ1-6	TRBD1	NA	15	CASSYPGQGNSPLHF	TGTGCCAGCAGCTACCCCGGACAGGGAAATTCACCCCTCCACTTT
TRBV6-5	TRBJ1-3	NA	NA	15	CASRPSGSTGNTIYF	TGTGCCAGCAGACCATCAGGGTCTACTGGAAACACCATATATTTT
TRBV30	TRBJ1-1	NA	NA	12	CAWSGRTAEAFF	TGTGCCTGGAGTGGCAGGACTGCTGAAGCTTTCTTT
TRBV4-3	TRBJ1-5	TRBD1	NA	15	CASSPGTGINQPQHF	TGCGCCAGCAGCCCTGGGACAGGTATTAATCAGCCCCAGCATTTT
TRBV30	TRBJ1-6	NA	NA	13	CAWMFGYNSPLHF	TGTGCCTGGATGTTCGGCTATAATTCACCCCTCCACTTT
TRBV7-9	TRBJ1-1	NA	NA	13	CASSPGQNTEAFF	TGTGCCAGCAGCCCTGGACAAAACACTGAAGCTTTCTTT
TRBV6-2/TRBV6-3	TRBJ1-5	TRBD1	NA	15	CASSPSGQGSQPQHF	TGTGCCAGCAGTCCCTCGGGACAGGGGAGTCAGCCCCAGCATTTT
TRBV28	TRBJ1-6	NA	NA	15	CASRKGREDNSPLHF	TGTGCCAGCAGAAAGGGACGAGAGGATAATTCACCCCTCCACTTT
TRBV7-9	TRBJ1-5	NA	NA	14	CASRGKGPNQPQHF	TGTGCCAGCAGGGGCAAGGGGCCCAATCAGCCCCAGCATTTT
TRBV7-9	TRBJ2-6	NA	NA	15	CAPMSGYAGANVLTF	TGTGCTCCCATGTCGGGGTACGCTGGGGCCAACGTCCTGACTTTC
TRBV27	TRBJ2-7	TRBD2	NA	14	CASSFREGGYEQYF	TGTGCCAGCAGTTTTAGGGAGGGAGGCTACGAGCAGTACTTC
TRBV28	TRBJ1-2	NA	NA	14	CASLPGWGFYGYTF	TGTGCCAGCCTGCCGGGCTGGGGATTCTATGGCTACACCTTC
TRBV7-6	TRBJ2-1	TRBD2	NA	22	CASSLARRTGLRLAGAYNEQFF	TGTGCCAGCAGCTTAGCGAGGAGGACAGGGTTGCGACTAGCGGGGGCCTACAATGAGCAGTTCTTC
TRBV5-4	TRBJ2-7	NA	once	15	CASSLGGRMNYEQYF	TGTGCCAGCAGCTTGGGGGGACGGATGAACTACGAGCAGTACTTC
TRBV5-1	TRBJ1-4	NA	NA	17	CASSLALNLQGREKLFF	TGCGCCAGCAGCTTGGCCCTGAATTTACAGGGAAGGGAAAAACTGTTTTTT
TRBV7-9	TRBJ2-1	NA	NA	14	CASSLGQPPNEQFF	TGTGCCAGCAGCTTAGGACAACCCCCCAATGAGCAGTTCTTC
TRBV5-1	TRBJ1-4	TRBD1	NA	16	CASSRGTVGTNEKLFF	TGCGCCAGCAGCAGGGGGACAGTGGGAACTAATGAAAAACTGTTTTTT
TRBV7-2	TRBJ1-1	NA	NA	15	CASSLESSANTEAFF	TGTGCCAGCAGCTTGGAAAGTTCAGCTAACACTGAAGCTTTCTTT
TRBV5-1	TRBJ2-5	NA	NA	14	CASSLGDEQETQYF	TGCGCCAGCAGCTTGGGTGACGAGCAAGAGACCCAGTACTTC
TRBV11-3	TRBJ1-5	NA	NA	16	CASSSQWVTSNQPQHF	TGTGCCAGCAGCTCCCAGTGGGTGACTAGCAATCAGCCCCAGCATTTT
TRBV4-1	TRBJ1-4	TRBD1	few	18	CASSPSPTSGQSNEKLFF	TGCGCCAGCAGCCCATCCCCGACATCGGGACAGAGTAATGAAAAACTGTTTTTT
TRBV12-3/TRBV12-4	TRBJ2-3	TRBD2	NA	13	CASGGTRTDTQYF	TGTGCCAGCGGGGGGACTAGAACAGATACGCAGTATTTT